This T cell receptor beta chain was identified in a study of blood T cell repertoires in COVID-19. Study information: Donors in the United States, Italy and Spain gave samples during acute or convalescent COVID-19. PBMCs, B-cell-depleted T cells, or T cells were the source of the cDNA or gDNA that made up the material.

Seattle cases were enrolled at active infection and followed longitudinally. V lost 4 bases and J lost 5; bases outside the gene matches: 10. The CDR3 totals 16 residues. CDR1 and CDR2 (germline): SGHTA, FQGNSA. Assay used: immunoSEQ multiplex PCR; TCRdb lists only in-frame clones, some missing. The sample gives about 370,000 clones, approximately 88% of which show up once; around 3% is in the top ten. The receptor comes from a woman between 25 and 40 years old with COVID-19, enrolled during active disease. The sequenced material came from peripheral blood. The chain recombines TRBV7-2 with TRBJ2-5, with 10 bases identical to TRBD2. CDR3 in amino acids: CASSWGGLAVSETQYF. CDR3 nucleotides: TGTGCCAGCAGCTGGGGTGGACTAGCGGTCTCGGAGACCCAGTACTTC.